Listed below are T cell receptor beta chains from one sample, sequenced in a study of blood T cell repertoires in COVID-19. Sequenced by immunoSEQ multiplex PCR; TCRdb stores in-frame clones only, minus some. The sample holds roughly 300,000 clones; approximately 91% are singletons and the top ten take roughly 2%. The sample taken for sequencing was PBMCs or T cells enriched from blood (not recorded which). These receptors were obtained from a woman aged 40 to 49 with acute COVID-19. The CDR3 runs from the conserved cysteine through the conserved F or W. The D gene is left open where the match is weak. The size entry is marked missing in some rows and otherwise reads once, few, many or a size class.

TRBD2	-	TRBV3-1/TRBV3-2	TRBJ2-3	TGTGCCAGCAGCCAAAAAGGACTAGTCATGTATTTT	CASSQKGLVMYF
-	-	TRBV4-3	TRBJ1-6	TGCGCCAGCAGCCAAGATTTTACGAGCTCCTATAATTCACCCCTCCACTTT	CASSQDFTSSYNSPLHF
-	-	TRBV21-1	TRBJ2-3	TGTGCCAGCAGCGGCAGGGACACGGGGCGTGGAGATACGCAGTATTTT	CASSGRDTGRGDTQYF
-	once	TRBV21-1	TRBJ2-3	TGTGCCAGCAGCAAAATTGATAGGCGGAACACAGATACGCAGTATTTT	CASSKIDRRNTDTQYF
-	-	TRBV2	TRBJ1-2	TGTGCCAGCAGTGAAGTTCCTTATGGCTACACCTTC	CASSEVPYGYTF
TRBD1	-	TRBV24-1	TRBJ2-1	TGTGCCACCAGTGATAATGGACAGGGGGCCGGTGAGCAGTTCTTC	CATSDNGQGAGEQFF
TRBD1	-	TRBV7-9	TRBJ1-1	TGTGCCAGCAGCAGACAGGGTTTAGAAGCTTTCTTT	CASSRQGLEAFF
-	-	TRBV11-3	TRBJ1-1	TGTGCCAGCAGCACAGACCCCTGGAACACTGAAGCTTTCTTT	CASSTDPWNTEAFF
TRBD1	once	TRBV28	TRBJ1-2	TGTGCCAGCAGTATAGACAGGGAGTTCAGGGGCTACACCTTC	CASSIDREFRGYTF
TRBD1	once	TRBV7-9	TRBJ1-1	TGTGCCAGCAGCTTACCGGGACAGGGAGCTTTCTTT	CASSLPGQGAFF
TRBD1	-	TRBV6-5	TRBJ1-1	TGTGCCAGCAGTTACGGGACAGGGATCGGCACTGAAGCTTTCTTT	CASSYGTGIGTEAFF
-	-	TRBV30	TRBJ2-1	TGTGCCTGGAGTGTAGGCTCTAGCTACGGAGCCCGAGGTCGAGAGCAGTTCTTC	CAWSVGSSYGARGREQFF